The present entry profiles one TCR beta chain with its context. The CDR3 loop spans 16 amino acids. CDR1 is SEHNR, CDR2 FQNEAQ, per germline (reference sequence). The V end was cut by 5 bases, the J end by 5 bases, with 18 bases between. Using immunoSEQ multiplex PCR, the repertoire was profiled, and TCRdb retains in-frame clones only, with some absent. The sample has roughly 2 million clones, over 85% seen once; the top ten hold approximately 0.13%. The sample belongs to a study of shared clonotypes between healthy human individuals. The specimen sequenced was naive CD4+ T cells sorted from blood. Specified subset: CD45RA+ positively selected. This TCR came from a man aged 18 to 29 in good health. V usage is TRBV7-9 and J usage is TRBJ2-2; the D call may be TRBD1 or TRBD2 (6 bases each). Here the CDR3 reads CASSHDGTRGTGELFF. The CDR3, as DNA: TGTGCCAGCAGCCATGACGGGACACGGGGGACCGGGGAGCTGTTTTTT.